This T cell receptor beta chain was documented in a study of CD8+ T cells in alopecia areata. Sequencing relied on a cDNA template that was reverse transcribed from extracted RNA. TCRdb's copy holds only in-frame clones and misses some; the assay was immunoSEQ multiplex PCR. This sample has thousands of clones, each found more than once. Trimming removed 2 bases from V and 0 bases from J, with 10 bases in between. Germline V gives CDR1 SGHSN, CDR2 HYEKVE. The CDR3 has 14 amino acids. General study points: Resident alphabeta T cells of normal skin are also sequenced in scalp samples.

Sorting of pooled cutaneous lymph node cells was based on CD4, CD8alpha, NKG2D, NKG2ACE and other markers. In its sample, this clone was seen many times. Its antigen is currently unknown. These gene names are mouse names. The observed sequence ends 4 residues before the CDR3 terminus, with the missing tail filled in from the germline J gene. The sequenced material came from CD8+ T cells sorted from a lymph node. The V and J genes are TRBV12-1 and TRBJ2-7; the D gene is possibly TRBD2 (6 bases). The clonotype comes from a C3H/HeJ mouse with alopecia areata. MHC haplotype here: H2-k. CDR3 DNA, as far as it was read: TGTGCCAGCTCTCGGACTGTGAGCTCCTAT. Protein: CASSRTVSSY. The complete CDR3 sequence is CASSRTVSSYEQYF.